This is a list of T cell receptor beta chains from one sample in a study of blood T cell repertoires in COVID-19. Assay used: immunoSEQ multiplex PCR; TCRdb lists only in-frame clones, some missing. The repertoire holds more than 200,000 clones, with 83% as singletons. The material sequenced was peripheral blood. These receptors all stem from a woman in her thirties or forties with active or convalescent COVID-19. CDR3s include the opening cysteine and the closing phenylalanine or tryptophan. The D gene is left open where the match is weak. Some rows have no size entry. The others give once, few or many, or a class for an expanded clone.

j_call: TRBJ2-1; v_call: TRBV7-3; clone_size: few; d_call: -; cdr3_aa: CASSLNQGNEQFF
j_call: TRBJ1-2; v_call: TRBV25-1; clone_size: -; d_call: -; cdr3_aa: CASSLRGLHYGYTF
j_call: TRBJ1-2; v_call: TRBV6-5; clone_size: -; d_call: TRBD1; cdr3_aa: CASSYSGQDYGYTF
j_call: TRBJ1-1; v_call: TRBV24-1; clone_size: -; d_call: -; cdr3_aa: CATRNCTIRTVNTEAFF
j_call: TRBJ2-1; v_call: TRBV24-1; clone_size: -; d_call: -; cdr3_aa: CATSDKTGHNFYNEQFF
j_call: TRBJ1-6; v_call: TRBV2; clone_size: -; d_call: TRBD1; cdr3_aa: CASSSTGSGNSPLHF
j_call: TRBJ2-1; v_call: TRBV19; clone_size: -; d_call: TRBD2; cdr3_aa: CASSRFPLGSGGASEQFF
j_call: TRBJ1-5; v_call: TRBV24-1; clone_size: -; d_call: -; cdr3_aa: CATSDPEGGPSQPQHF
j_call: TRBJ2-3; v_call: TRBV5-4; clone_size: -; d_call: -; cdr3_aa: CASSLVAGWADTQYF
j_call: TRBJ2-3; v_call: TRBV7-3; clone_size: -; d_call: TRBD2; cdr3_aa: CASSLSGGAVDTQYF
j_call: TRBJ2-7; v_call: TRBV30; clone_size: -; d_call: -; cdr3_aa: CAWSPDGGRFYEQYF
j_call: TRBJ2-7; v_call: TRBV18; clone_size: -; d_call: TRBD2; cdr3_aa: CASSASGGAYEQYF
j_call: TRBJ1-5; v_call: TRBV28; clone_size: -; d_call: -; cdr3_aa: CASSYGQIHSNQPQHF
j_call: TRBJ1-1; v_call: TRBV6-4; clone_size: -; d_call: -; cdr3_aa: CASSLQANTEAFF
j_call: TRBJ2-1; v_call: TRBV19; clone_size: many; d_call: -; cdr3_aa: CASSTRQEAYNEQFF
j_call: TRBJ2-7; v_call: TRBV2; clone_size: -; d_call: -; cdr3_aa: CASADGELLYEQYF
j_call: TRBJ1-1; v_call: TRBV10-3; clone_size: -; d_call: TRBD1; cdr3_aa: CAISAQGEAFF
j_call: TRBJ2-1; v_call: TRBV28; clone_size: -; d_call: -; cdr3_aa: CASSFQTANEQFF
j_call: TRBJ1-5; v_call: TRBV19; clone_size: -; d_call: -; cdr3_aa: CASSITDRSNQPQHF
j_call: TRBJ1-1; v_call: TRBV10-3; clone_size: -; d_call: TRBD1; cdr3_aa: CAMRTGNTEAFF